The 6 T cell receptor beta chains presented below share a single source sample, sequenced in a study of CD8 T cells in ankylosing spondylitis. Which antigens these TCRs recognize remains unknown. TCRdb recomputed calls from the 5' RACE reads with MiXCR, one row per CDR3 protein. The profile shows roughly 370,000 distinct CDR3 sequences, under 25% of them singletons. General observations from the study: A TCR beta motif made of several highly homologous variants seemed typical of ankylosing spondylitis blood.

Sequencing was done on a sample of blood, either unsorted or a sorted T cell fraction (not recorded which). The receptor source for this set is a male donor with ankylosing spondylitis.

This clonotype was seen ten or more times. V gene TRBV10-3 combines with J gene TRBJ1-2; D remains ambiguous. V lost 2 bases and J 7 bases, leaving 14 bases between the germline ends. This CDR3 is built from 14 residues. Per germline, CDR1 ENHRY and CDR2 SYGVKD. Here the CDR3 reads CAISEGGSSAGYTF. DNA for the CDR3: TGTGCCATCAGTGAGGGCGGATCCTCGGCTGGCTACACCTTC.

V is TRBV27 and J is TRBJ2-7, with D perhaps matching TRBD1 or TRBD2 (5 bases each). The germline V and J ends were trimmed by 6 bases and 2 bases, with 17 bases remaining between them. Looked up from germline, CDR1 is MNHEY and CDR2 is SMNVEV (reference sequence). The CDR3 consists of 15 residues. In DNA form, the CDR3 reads TGTGCCAGCAGCCCAGCACAGGACTGGGCCTACGAGCAGTACTTC. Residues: CASSPAQDWAYEQYF.

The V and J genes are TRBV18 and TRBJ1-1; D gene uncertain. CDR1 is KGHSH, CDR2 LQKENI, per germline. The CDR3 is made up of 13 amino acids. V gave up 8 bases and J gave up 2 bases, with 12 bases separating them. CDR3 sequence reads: CASAFQSNTEAFF. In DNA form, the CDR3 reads TGTGCCAGCGCGTTTCAGAGCAACACTGAAGCTTTCTTT.

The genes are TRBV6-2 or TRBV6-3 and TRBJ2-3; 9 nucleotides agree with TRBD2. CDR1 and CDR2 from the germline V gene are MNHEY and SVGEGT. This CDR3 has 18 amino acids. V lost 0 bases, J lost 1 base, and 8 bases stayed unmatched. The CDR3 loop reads CASSYSAGTSSGTDTQYF. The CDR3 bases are TGTGCCAGCAGTTACTCGGCCGGGACTAGCAGTGGCACAGATACGCAGTATTTT.

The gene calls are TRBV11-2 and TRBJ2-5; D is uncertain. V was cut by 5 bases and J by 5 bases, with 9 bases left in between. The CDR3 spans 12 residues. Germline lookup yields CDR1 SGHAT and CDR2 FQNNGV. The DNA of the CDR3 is TGTGCCAGCAGCCCCCCAGCGGAGACCCAGTACTTC. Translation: CASSPPAETQYF.

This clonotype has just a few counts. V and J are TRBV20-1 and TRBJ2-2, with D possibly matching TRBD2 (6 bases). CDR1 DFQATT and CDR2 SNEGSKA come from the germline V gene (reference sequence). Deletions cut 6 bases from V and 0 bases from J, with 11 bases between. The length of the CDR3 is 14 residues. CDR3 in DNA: TGCAGTGCAACCGGGAGCCCGAACACCGGGGAGCTGTTTTTT. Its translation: CSATGSPNTGELFF.